The 21 T cell receptor beta chains listed next were all sequenced from one sample in a study of T cell responses to AZD1222 COVID-19 vaccine. The table came from immunoSEQ multiplex PCR; TCRdb's copy has only in-frame clones and leaves some out. This table has approximately 110,000 clones, 92% appearing once. Sequenced here: peripheral blood, sampled 28 days after the second AZD1222 dose. These TCRs come from an adult who received the AZD1222 COVID-19 vaccine.

As for this clone: This CDR3 is also generated by other DNA sequences in the sample. The CDR3 protein is CASSRVANTEAFF. CDR3 sequence (DNA): TGTGCCAGCAGTAGGGTAGCCAACACTGAAGCTTTCTTT. V is TRBV28 and J is TRBJ1-1; no clear D. The germline gives CDR1 MDHEN, CDR2 SYDVKM. Trimming removed 5 bases at V and 2 bases at J, with 9 bases between. There are 13 residues in the CDR3. Filled out from reference TRBV28 and TRBJ1-1, the complete variable domain reads DVKVTQSSRYLVKRTGEKVFLECVQDMDHENMFWYRQDPGLGLRLIYFSYDVKMKEKGDIPEGYSVSREKKERFSLILESASTNQTSMYLCASSRVANTEAFFGQGTRLTVV.

The genes are TRBV7-2 and TRBJ2-1, with TRBD2 matching over 11 bases. The CDR3 extends over 13 amino acids. V gave up 4 bases and J gave up 15 bases; unmatched junction bases: 8. Germline-derived CDR1 and CDR2 are SGHTA and FQGNSA. This chain's CDR3 is CASSYNSGRDPFF. The CDR3 DNA is TGTGCCAGCAGCTACAATAGCGGGAGGGATCCGTTCTTC.

The gene calls are TRBV5-8 and TRBJ2-2; TRBD1 is a possible D gene (5 bases). V shed 4 bases and J shed 1 base, with 17 bases lying between them. This CDR3 has 17 amino acids. Germline CDR1 SGHTS, CDR2 YDEGEE. CDR3: CASSRTNSRKNTGELFF. CDR3 nucleotides: TGTGCCAGCAGCAGGACAAACTCACGCAAGAACACCGGGGAGCTGTTTTTT.

The J gene is TRBJ1-2, the V gene TRBV2, with D unclear. The V end lost 2 bases, the J end lost 4 bases, and 8 bases lay between the germline ends. The germline V gene encodes CDR1 SNHLY and CDR2 FYNNEI. The CDR3 runs to 13 residues. The CDR3 spells CASSEIPVYGYTF. Written as DNA, the CDR3 is TGTGCCAGCAGTGAAATCCCCGTCTATGGCTACACCTTC.

The chain combines TRBV29-1 with TRBJ1-1, with D perhaps TRBD1 (6 bases). The V gene lost 3 bases and the J gene lost 5 bases, with 10 bases spanning the gap. There are 12 residues in the CDR3. Per germline, CDR1 SQVTM and CDR2 ANQGSEA. CDR3 nucleotide sequence: TGCAGCGTTGAGGGCAGGGGAACTGAAGCTTTCTTT. It codes for CSVEGRGTEAFF.

This chain uses TRBV24-1 with TRBJ2-7; D is perhaps TRBD2 (5 bases). The CDR3 consists of 15 residues. Germline V gives CDR1 KGHDR, CDR2 SFDVKD. Trimming removed 2 bases at V and 2 bases at J, with 12 bases between. The CDR3 loop is CATSDSGSYTYEQYF. CDR3 nucleotides: TGTGCCACCAGTGATTCGGGGTCTTACACCTACGAGCAGTACTTC.

V and J are TRBV18 and TRBJ2-1, with 13 bases lining up with TRBD2. The CDR3 consists of 16 residues. Germline values: CDR1 KGHSH, CDR2 LQKENI. With V trimmed by 0 bases and J by 5 bases, 1 base remained unmatched. The CDR3 DNA is TGTGCCAGCTCACCACCAGGGACTAGCGGGAACAATGAGCAGTTCTTC. Protein: CASSPPGTSGNNEQFF.

This chain joins TRBV29-1 and TRBJ2-5; D is unresolved. V dropped 4 bases and J dropped 7 bases, with 16 bases sitting between them. This CDR3 contains 13 residues. Germline CDR1 and CDR2: SQVTM and ANQGSEA. CDR3 in amino acids: CSVGVGSSGTQYF. CDR3 nucleotide sequence: TGCAGCGTTGGGGTAGGCTCTTCAGGGACCCAGTACTTC.

This clone was detected only once. The J gene is TRBJ1-5, the V gene TRBV6-5; D ambiguous. CDR1 MNHEY and CDR2 SVGAGI come from the germline V gene. V was shortened by 5 bases and J by 0 bases, with 5 bases between the two germline ends. This CDR3 spans 13 amino acids. CDR3 protein: CASSIGSNQPQHF. CDR3 in DNA: TGTGCCAGCAGTATCGGTAGCAATCAGCCCCAGCATTTT.

This clone was recorded only once. The J gene is TRBJ2-7, the V gene TRBV3-1 (or the pseudogene TRBV3-2); D remains unclear. The germline V and J ends were trimmed by 3 bases and 1 base, with 7 bases remaining between them. The CDR3 is made up of 13 amino acids. CDR1 LGHDT and CDR2 YNNKEL come from the germline V gene (reference sequence). The CDR3: CASSHTGSYEQYF. The CDR3 nucleotides are TGTGCCAGCAGCCATACGGGTTCCTACGAGCAGTACTTC.

The rearrangement joins TRBV3-1 (or the pseudogene TRBV3-2) to TRBJ1-2; D unclear. The ends were cut back, 0 bases at V and 4 bases at J, with 9 bases in the middle. The CDR3 totals 14 residues. The germline gives CDR1 LGHDT, CDR2 YNNKEL (reference sequence). The CDR3 DNA follows: TGTGCCAGCAGCCAAGAGGGGAGGAGCTATGGCTACACCTTC. Protein product: CASSQEGRSYGYTF.

The chain employs TRBV4-1 and TRBJ2-7; the match to TRBD1 covers 9 bases. This CDR3 is built from 15 residues. In germline, CDR1 is MGHRA, CDR2 YSYEKL. The junction had 7 bases not matched to a gene; V was cut back by 4 bases and J by 3 bases. The CDR3 reads CASSPGTGLDYEQYF. CDR3 nucleotide sequence: TGCGCCAGCAGCCCGGGGACAGGGTTGGACTACGAGCAGTACTTC.

This clone occurred once. The V and J genes are TRBV27 and TRBJ2-1, with D possibly TRBD1 on 6 matching bases. V shed 8 bases and J shed 2 bases, with 13 bases lying between them. Per germline, CDR1 MNHEY and CDR2 SMNVEV (reference sequence). The CDR3 covers 14 residues. The CDR3 DNA reads as TGTGCCAGCCAACAGGGTGCGCCCTACAATGAGCAGTTCTTC. It yields the protein CASQQGAPYNEQFF.

This rearrangement joins TRBV6-1 to TRBJ1-1, with D possibly TRBD1 on 5 matching bases. The CDR3 length is 15 residues. V lost 3 bases and J 6 bases, leaving 17 bases between the germline ends. Per germline, CDR1 MNHNS and CDR2 SASEGT. CDR3 sequence: CASSELGVPDSEAFF. CDR3 coding DNA: TGTGCCAGCAGTGAGTTGGGGGTCCCCGATTCTGAAGCTTTCTTT.

This clone was seen once. The chain combines TRBV2 with TRBJ1-2; tentatively, D is TRBD1 (5 bases). The ends were cut back, 8 bases at V and 4 bases at J, with 14 bases in the middle. This CDR3 comprises 13 residues. Germline V gene sequence: CDR1 SNHLY, CDR2 FYNNEI. The CDR3 DNA is TGTGCCAGCTTCCGGGGCGGGAGCTATGGCTACACCTTC. It specifies CASFRGGSYGYTF.

J is TRBJ1-1 and V is TRBV27; D perhaps matches TRBD1 (5 bases). The V and J ends lost 1 base and 7 bases respectively, with 16 bases between them. The length of the CDR3 is 15 residues. Germline V CDR1 and CDR2: MNHEY, SMNVEV (reference sequence). CDR3 sequence: CASSLYTRWQGEAFF. CDR3 in DNA: TGTGCCAGCAGTTTATATACCCGTTGGCAGGGTGAAGCTTTCTTT.

The V gene is TRBV5-1, the J gene TRBJ1-1, with D possibly TRBD1 on 5 matching bases. Germline V CDR1 and CDR2: SGHRS, YFSETQ. The CDR3 loop spans 16 amino acids. V gave up 5 bases and J gave up 4 bases, with 21 bases separating them. The chain's CDR3 is CASSLGVLQRSTEAFF. In nucleotides, the CDR3 is TGCGCCAGCAGTTTAGGGGTTTTACAAAGGAGCACTGAAGCTTTCTTT.

The chain recombines TRBV7-2 with TRBJ1-1; D gene unclear. Trimming left V 1 base short and J 5 bases short, with 2 bases between. CDR1 and CDR2 (germline): SGHTA, FQGNSA. The CDR3 runs to 11 residues. Here the CDR3 DNA reads TGTGCCAGCAGCTTAGAAACTGAAGCTTTCTTT. It codes for CASSLETEAFF.

The genes are TRBV6-5 and TRBJ2-3; 9 bases agree with TRBD1. CDR1 is MNHEY and CDR2 is SVGAGI in the germline V gene. CDR3 length: 15 amino acids. The trim removed 6 bases at V and 6 bases at J, leaving 10 bases unmatched. CDR3 DNA: TGTGCCAGCAGGAATCCGGACAGGGGCTTTGATACGCAGTATTTT. Translating gives CASRNPDRGFDTQYF.

The J gene is TRBJ2-5, the V gene TRBV19, with 7 bases aligning to TRBD1. CDR1 is LNHDA, CDR2 SQIVND, per germline (reference sequence). This CDR3 contains 14 residues. After removal of 6 bases from V and 0 bases from J, the junction contained 4 bases not matched to a gene. The CDR3 loop is CASSTTGDQETQYF. The DNA for the CDR3 is TGTGCCAGTAGCACTACAGGGGACCAAGAGACCCAGTACTTC.

This chain links TRBV6-5 with TRBJ1-5; no definite D call. Germline CDR1 is MNHEY and CDR2 is SVGAGI. V was trimmed by 5 bases and J by 2 bases, leaving 13 bases between them. This CDR3 region has 15 residues. The CDR3: CASSPDMIGNQPQHF. CDR3 DNA sequence: TGTGCCAGCAGTCCTGACATGATCGGCAATCAGCCCCAGCATTTT.